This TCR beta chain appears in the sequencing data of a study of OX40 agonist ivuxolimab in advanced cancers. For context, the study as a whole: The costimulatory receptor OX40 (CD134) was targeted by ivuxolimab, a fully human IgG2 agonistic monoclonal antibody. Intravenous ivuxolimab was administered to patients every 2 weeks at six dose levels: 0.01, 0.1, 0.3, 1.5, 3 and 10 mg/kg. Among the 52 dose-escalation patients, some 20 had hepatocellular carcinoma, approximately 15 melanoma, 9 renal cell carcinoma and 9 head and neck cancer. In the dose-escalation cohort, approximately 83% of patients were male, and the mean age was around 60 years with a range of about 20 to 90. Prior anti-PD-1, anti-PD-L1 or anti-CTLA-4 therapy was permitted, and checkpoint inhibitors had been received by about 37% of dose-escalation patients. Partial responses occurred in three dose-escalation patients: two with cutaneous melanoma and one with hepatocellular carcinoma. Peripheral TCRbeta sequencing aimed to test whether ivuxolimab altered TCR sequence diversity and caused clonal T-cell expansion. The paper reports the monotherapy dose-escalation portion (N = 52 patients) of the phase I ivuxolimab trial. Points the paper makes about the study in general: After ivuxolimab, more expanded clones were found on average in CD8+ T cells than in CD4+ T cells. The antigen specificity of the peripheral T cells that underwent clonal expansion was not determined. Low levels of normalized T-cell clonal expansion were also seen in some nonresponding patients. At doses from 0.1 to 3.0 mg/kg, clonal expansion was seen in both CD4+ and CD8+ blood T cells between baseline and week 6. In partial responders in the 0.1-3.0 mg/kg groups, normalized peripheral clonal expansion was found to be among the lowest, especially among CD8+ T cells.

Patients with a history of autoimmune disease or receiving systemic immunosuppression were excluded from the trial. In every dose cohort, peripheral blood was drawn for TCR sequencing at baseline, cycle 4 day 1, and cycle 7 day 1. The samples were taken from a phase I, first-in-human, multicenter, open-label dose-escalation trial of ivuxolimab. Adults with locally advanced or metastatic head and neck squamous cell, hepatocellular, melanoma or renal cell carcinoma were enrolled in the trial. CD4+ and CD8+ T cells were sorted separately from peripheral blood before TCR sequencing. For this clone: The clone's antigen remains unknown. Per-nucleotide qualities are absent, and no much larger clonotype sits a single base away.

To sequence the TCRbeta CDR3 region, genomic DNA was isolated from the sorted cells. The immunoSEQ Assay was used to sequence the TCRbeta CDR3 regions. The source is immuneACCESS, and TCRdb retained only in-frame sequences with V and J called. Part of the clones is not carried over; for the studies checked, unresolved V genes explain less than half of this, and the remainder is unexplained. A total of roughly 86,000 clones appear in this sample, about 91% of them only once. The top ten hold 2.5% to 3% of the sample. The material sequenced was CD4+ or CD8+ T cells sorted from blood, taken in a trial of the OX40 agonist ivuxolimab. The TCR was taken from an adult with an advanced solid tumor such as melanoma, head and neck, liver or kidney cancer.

DNA sequence: TGCGCCAGCAGCTTGGCCCAGAGTGAAAAACTGTTTTTT. It specifies CASSLAQSEKLFF. Here the chain combines TRBV5-1 and TRBJ1-4, with no confidently assigned D gene. V is pared back by 0 bases and J by 7 bases, with 7 bases lying between the germline termini. There are 13 amino acids in the CDR3, from cysteine to phenylalanine inclusive. Of the read, only the CDR3 DNA is kept; its 39 bases are in frame from base 1. The germline V gene specifies SGHRS as CDR1 and YFSETQ as CDR2.